The 20 T cell receptor beta chains in this list originate from one sample, sequenced in a study of T cells in Graves' hyperthyroidism and ophthalmopathy. Authors of the study amplified TCR beta CDR3 regions from RNA transcripts. HTBI primers were employed in a first-round RT-PCR of the TCR CDR3. MiXCR, applied by TCRdb to the multiplex PCR reads, yields one record per CDR3 protein. Among about 660,000 distinct CDR3 sequences listed, 45% were seen once. Sequenced material: peripheral blood or thyroid tissue (not recorded which). The receptors shown here come from an adult man with Graves' disease, either hyperthyroidism or ophthalmopathy (not recorded which).

The rearrangement links TRBV7-8 to TRBJ2-7; 12 bases line up with TRBD2. The junction had 6 bases not matched to a gene; V was cut back by 2 bases and J by 1 base. The CDR3 contains 17 residues. Germline V CDR1 and CDR2: SGHVS, FQNEAQ. CDR3 nucleotide sequence: TGTGCCAGCAGCTTAACAACGACTAGCGGGAGTTCCTACGAGCAGTACTTC. This encodes CASSLTTTSGSSYEQYF.

Comment on this clonotype: A read error may be the cause here, since a much bigger clone is one base away. The chain is built from TRBV2 and TRBJ1-1; D gene unclear. CDR1 and CDR2 from the germline V gene are SNHLY and FYNNEI. CDR3 length: 11 residues. CDR3 DNA sequence: TGTGCCAGCAGAGAAGTAGTGGGAGCTTTCTTT. This codes for CASREVVGAFF.

The chain joins TRBV5-1 to TRBJ2-7; the D gene is possibly TRBD1 (5 bases). This CDR3 is 13 amino acids long. The germline V gene encodes CDR1 SGHRS and CDR2 YFSETQ. The V and J ends lost 5 bases and 3 bases respectively, with 12 bases between them. The CDR3 DNA reads TGCGCCAGCAGACCCCAGACAGACTACGAGCAGTACTTC. Amino acids: CASRPQTDYEQYF.

This clonotype was observed at least ten times. The V and J genes are TRBV20-1 and TRBJ1-1; no clear D gene. CDR3 length: 14 amino acids. V was clipped by 5 bases and J by 5 bases, with 18 bases between them. In germline, CDR1 is DFQATT, CDR2 SNEGSKA (reference sequence). CDR3 in DNA: TGCAGTGCTCCGTCACTCGGCTGGGGTACTGAAGCTTTCTTT. This gives the protein CSAPSLGWGTEAFF.

In this sample, this clonotype turned up a few times. A much larger clone differs from this one at a single base, so this may be a read error. The rearrangement links TRBV10-3 to TRBJ1-3; unclear D gene. This CDR3 has 14 residues. Germline values: CDR1 ENHRY, CDR2 SYGVKD. With 5 bases removed from V and 1 base from J, the gap between germline ends came to 9 bases. Here the CDR3 DNA reads TGTGCCATCAGTCCAGCTCTGTCTGGAAACACCATATATTTT. Translated: CAISPALSGNTIYF.

This clonotype occurred once. The chain employs TRBV7-9 and TRBJ2-2; 7 bases agree with TRBD2. V lost 5 bases and J lost 3; bases outside the gene matches: 6. The CDR3 contains 15 residues. Germline CDR1 reads SEHNR; CDR2 reads FQNEAQ (reference sequence). The CDR3 loop is CASSPRTRDTGELFF. CDR3 DNA: TGTGCCAGCAGCCCTCGGACTAGAGACACCGGGGAGCTGTTTTTT.

V gene TRBV10-3 combines with J gene TRBJ2-6, with 8 bases aligning to TRBD2. From germline, CDR1 is ENHRY and CDR2 SYGVKD. J gave up 1 base and V 3 bases, and 8 bases lay outside the gene matches. This CDR3 is built from 18 residues. CDR3 sequence reads: CAISDGGAGESGANVLTF. CDR3 DNA sequence: TGTGCCATCAGTGACGGGGGGGCAGGGGAGTCTGGGGCCAACGTCCTGACTTTC.

This clonotype turned up a few times. The chain employs TRBV19 and TRBJ1-1; possible D gene TRBD1, 6 bases. Germline V gene lookup returns CDR1 LNHDA and CDR2 SQIVND (reference sequence). The V gene lost 7 bases and the J gene lost 0 bases, with 15 bases spanning the gap. The CDR3 runs to 15 residues. CDR3 bases: TGTGCCAGTAACCTCGTCGGGGGCATGAACACTGAAGCTTTCTTT. This translates into CASNLVGGMNTEAFF.

The chain employs TRBV10-3 and TRBJ2-5; 7 bases agree with TRBD1. The CDR3 spans 15 residues. With 11 bases clipped from V and 0 bases from J, the junction kept 12 bases outside the gene matches. Germline CDR1 and CDR2: ENHRY and SYGVKD. The CDR3, as DNA: TGTGCCGTCCGTACCGGGACAGCGAACCAAGAGACCCAGTACTTC. Its translation: CAVRTGTANQETQYF.

This clonotype was counted many times. The rearrangement joins TRBV24-1 to TRBJ1-5; TRBD1 is a possible D gene (5 bases). The V and J ends lost 3 bases and 5 bases respectively, with 7 bases between them. This CDR3 spans 13 amino acids. The germline gives CDR1 KGHDR, CDR2 SFDVKD. The DNA for the CDR3 is TGTGCCACCAGTGATCAGGGAGATCAGCCCCAGCATTTT. It is translated as CATSDQGDQPQHF.

This clonotype came up many times. V usage is TRBV12-3 or TRBV12-4 and J usage is TRBJ1-2; possible D gene TRBD1, 6 bases. Between the trimmed V and J ends, which lost 3 bases and 4 bases, there was a span of 15 bases. The CDR3 runs 15 residues. CDR3 residues: CASSFAPGGSYGYTF. CDR3 in DNA: TGTGCCAGCAGTTTTGCCCCCGGGGGCAGCTATGGCTACACCTTC.

This sequence joins TRBV7-2 and TRBJ1-6, with D unresolved. CDR1 SGHTA and CDR2 FQGNSA come from the germline V gene. The V gene lost 5 bases and the J gene lost 7 bases, with 15 bases spanning the gap. This CDR3 spans 15 amino acids. CDR3 region: CASSQDGLTNSPLHF. DNA of the CDR3: TGTGCCAGCAGCCAAGACGGGCTGACCAATTCACCCCTCCACTTT.

Many counts were recorded for this clonotype. Mismatch with germline at one junction end may stem from a read error. This rearrangement joins TRBV5-1 to TRBJ1-4; D unclear. Germline values: CDR1 SGHRS, CDR2 YFSETQ. CDR3 size: 12 residues. As DNA, the CDR3 is TGTGCCAGCAGCTTAACTAATGAAAAACTGTTTTTT. Translating gives CASSLTNEKLFF.

The sample holds a few counts of this clonotype. V is TRBV5-4 and J is TRBJ1-6; D ambiguous. V was shortened by 4 bases and J by 5 bases, with 13 bases between the two germline ends. Germline-derived CDR1 and CDR2 are SGHNT and YYREEE (reference sequence). This CDR3 spans 15 amino acids. The CDR3 bases are TGTGCCAGCAGCCAAGAAGGCAAAAATAATTCACCCCTCCACTTT. Translating it yields CASSQEGKNNSPLHF. The whole variable domain, remainder taken from reference TRBV5-4 and TRBJ1-6, is ETGVTQSPTHLIKTRGQQVTLRCSSQSGHNTVSWYQQALGQGPQFIFQYYREEENGRGNFPPRFSGLQFPNYSSELNVNALELDDSALYLCASSQEGKNNSPLHFGNGTRLTVT.

This clonotype was recorded once. The chain couples TRBV24-1 to TRBJ2-2, with 9 bases that match TRBD1. Trimming removed 6 bases from V and 3 bases from J; junction bases left unmatched: 4. The length of the CDR3 is 15 residues. Germline loops: CDR1 KGHDR, CDR2 SFDVKD. The DNA of the CDR3 is TGTGCCACCAGTCGGACAGGGGAAGACACCGGGGAGCTGTTTTTT. Its translation is CATSRTGEDTGELFF.

This chain joins TRBV7-2 and TRBJ1-4; D is possibly TRBD1 (6 bases). CDR1 and CDR2 (germline): SGHTA, FQGNSA. The V end was cut by 7 bases, the J end by 7 bases, with 13 bases between. CDR3 length: 13 residues. The CDR3 region is CASKGGRGEKLFF. The CDR3 bases are TGTGCCAGCAAGGGGGGCAGGGGTGAAAAACTGTTTTTT. Full variable domain (missing parts from reference TRBV7-2 and TRBJ1-4): GAGVSQSPSNKVTEKGKDVELRCDPISGHTALYWYRQSLGQGLEFLIYFQGNSAPDKSGLPSDRFSAERTGGSVSTLTIQRTQQEDSAVYLCASKGGRGEKLFFGSGTQLSVL.

This clonotype has ten or more counts. This chain links TRBV19 with TRBJ2-7; 7 positions match TRBD1. The CDR3 length is 14 residues. CDR1 LNHDA and CDR2 SQIVND come from the germline V gene (reference sequence). With V trimmed by 6 bases and J by 2 bases, 7 bases remained unmatched. Here the CDR3 reads CASSAGTVAYEQYF. The DNA for the CDR3 is TGTGCCAGTAGCGCCGGGACAGTAGCCTACGAGCAGTACTTC. Drawing the rest from reference TRBV19 and TRBJ2-7, the complete variable domain is DGGITQSPKYLFRKEGQNVTLSCEQNLNHDAMYWYRQDPGQGLRLIYYSQIVNDFQKGDIAEGYSVSREKKESFPLTVTSAQKNPTAFYLCASSAGTVAYEQYFGPGTRLTVT.

This clonotype showed up just a few times. The V and J genes are TRBV19 and TRBJ2-7; tentative D call: TRBD1 (7 bases). There are 14 residues in the CDR3. V was pared by 1 base and J by 6 bases, with 13 bases between. CDR1 and CDR2 (germline): LNHDA, SQIVND (reference sequence). CDR3 loop: CASSIGTGGSEQYF. For the CDR3, the DNA is TGTGCCAGTAGTATAGGGACAGGAGGGTCCGAGCAGTACTTC.

This clonotype was picked up many times. The gene calls are TRBV15 and TRBJ1-5, with D hard to call. The germline V gene has CDR1 LNHNV and CDR2 YYDKDF (reference sequence). Between the trimmed V and J ends, which lost 4 bases and 2 bases, there was a span of 6 bases. The CDR3 is 13 residues long. The DNA of the CDR3 is TGTGCCACCAGCACTGGGGGCAATCAGCCCCAGCATTTT. It specifies CATSTGGNQPQHF.

The chain employs TRBV20-1 and TRBJ2-7; no clear D gene. The germline V gene has CDR1 DFQATT and CDR2 SNEGSKA (reference sequence). V lost 6 bases and J 6 bases, leaving 24 bases between the germline ends. The CDR3 has 15 residues. Here the CDR3 reads CSAKHPAAPIGEQYF. The CDR3, as DNA: TGCAGTGCAAAGCACCCGGCCGCTCCCATTGGCGAGCAGTACTTC.